This T cell receptor (beta chain) was observed in a study of memory CD4+ T cells and cytomegalovirus serostatus. Study in general: Donors were healthy Belgian adults, several CMV seropositive and about 24 seronegative.

Assay used: immunoSEQ multiplex PCR; TCRdb lists only in-frame clones, some missing. The repertoire consists of around 40,000 clones, with over 65% occurring once and the leading ten covering approximately 0.78%. In germline, CDR1 is MGHRA, CDR2 YSYEKL. The CDR3 sequence is 15 residues long. With 6 bases clipped from V and 0 bases from J, the junction kept 5 bases outside the gene matches. The sort gate was single viable CD3+CD4+CD8-CD45RO+ cells for memory CD4+ T cells. This clone was seen a single time. The sample comprised memory CD4+ T cells from blood. The clonotype was recovered from an adult in good health and CMV-seronegative. V is TRBV4-1 and J is TRBJ2-5; 9 bases agree with TRBD2. CDR3 nucleotides: TGCGCCAGCAGTCTTAGCGGGGGCCACCAAGAGACCCAGTACTTC. It translates to CASSLSGGHQETQYF.